This T cell receptor beta chain was sequenced during a study of PD-1 blockade in mismatch repair-deficient tumors. CDR1 is MNHNY and CDR2 is SVGAGI in the germline V gene (reference sequence). The CDR3 is made up of 14 amino acids. Trimming pared 0 bases from V and 6 bases from J, leaving 11 bases between. The data were produced by immunoSEQ multiplex PCR, yet TCRdb's version contains in-frame clones alone and is incomplete. This sample has approximately 100,000 clones, with 82% found just once. The genes are TRBV6-6 and TRBJ1-2, with D unclear. This sequence was found in an adult with mismatch repair-deficient cancer. This specimen was peripheral blood, taken roughly 35 weeks after starting pembrolizumab. The CDR3: CASSYSGWTDGYTF. CDR3 coding DNA: TGTGCCAGCAGTTACTCGGGGTGGACGGATGGCTACACCTTC.